Below are 21 T cell receptor beta chains sequenced from a single sample in a study of blood T cell repertoires in COVID-19. Produced via immunoSEQ multiplex PCR; TCRdb's table is partial and in-frame only. The sample includes a few hundred thousand clones, about 90% of them seen just once. Sequenced input: peripheral blood. These TCRs come from a woman aged 50 to 60 with COVID-19, enrolled during active disease.

This chain uses TRBV19 with TRBJ1-4; no definite D call. Germline-derived CDR1 and CDR2 are LNHDA and SQIVND (reference sequence). V was shortened by 9 bases and J by 10 bases, with 15 bases between the two germline ends. The CDR3 runs 12 residues. This CDR3 reads CASPSGAGKLFF. Written as DNA, the CDR3 is TGTGCCAGCCCCTCAGGCGCCGGAAAACTGTTTTTT.

As DNA, the CDR3 is TGTGCCAGCAGTTTATCGGGGACAGGATCCTCACCCCTCCACTTT. The encoded protein is CASSLSGTGSSPLHF. This chain connects TRBV27 to TRBJ1-6; TRBD1 agrees at 8 bases. The CDR3 runs 15 residues. V lost 0 bases to trimming and J lost 10 bases; unmatched junction nucleotides: 5. Germline CDR1 is MNHEY and CDR2 is SMNVEV (reference sequence).

The chain recombines TRBV4-1 with TRBJ2-5; tentative D call: TRBD1 (6 bases). V was cut by 3 bases and J by 3 bases, with 17 bases left in between. The germline CDR1 and CDR2 sequences are MGHRA and YSYEKL. The CDR3 consists of 16 residues. The DNA of the CDR3 is TGCGCCAGCAGCCACCAGGGGAAATACAGAGAAGAGACCCAGTACTTC. Translating it yields CASSHQGKYREETQYF.

This clone was seen just once. The chain has TRBV19 and TRBJ2-7; 10 positions match TRBD2. V lost 7 bases, J lost 7 bases, and 13 bases stayed unmatched. The CDR3 is made up of 15 amino acids. Germline loops: CDR1 LNHDA, CDR2 SQIVND (reference sequence). The CDR3 nucleotides read TGTGCCAGTAAAGAAAGTAGCGGGAGGTTCTGGGAGCAGTACTTC. This encodes CASKESSGRFWEQYF. The full variable domain, with the rest looked up from reference TRBV19 and TRBJ2-7, is DGGITQSPKYLFRKEGQNVTLSCEQNLNHDAMYWYRQDPGQGLRLIYYSQIVNDFQKGDIAEGYSVSREKKESFPLTVTSAQKNPTAFYLCASKESSGRFWEQYFGPGTRLTVT.

This clone was seen a single time. The chain is built from TRBV5-6 and TRBJ1-2, with a possible D match to TRBD1 (5 bases). The CDR3 is 13 residues long. From germline, CDR1 is SGHDT and CDR2 YYEEEE. Trimming stripped 7 bases from V and 10 bases from J, with 20 bases between. The CDR3 nucleotides are TGTGCCAGCGGAGCAATTGACGGGGGGGTCTACACCTTC. This encodes CASGAIDGGVYTF. Using reference TRBV5-6 and TRBJ1-2 for the parts outside the CDR3, the full variable domain is DAGVTQSPTHLIKTRGQQVTLRCSPKSGHDTVSWYQQALGQGPQFIFQYYEEEERQRGNFPDRFSGHQFPNYSSELNVNALLLGDSALYLCASGAIDGGVYTFGSGTRLTVV.

This chain connects TRBV11-3 to TRBJ2-7; D is possibly TRBD2 (5 bases). The CDR3 consists of 16 residues. The V gene's germline CDR1 is SGHNT and CDR2 YENEEA. V was cut by 5 bases and J by 2 bases, with 19 bases left in between. DNA of the CDR3: TGTGCCAGCAGCGGTGACCAAAGCGGAGCAACCTACGAGCAGTACTTC. Encoded protein: CASSGDQSGATYEQYF.

This chain joins TRBV6-5 and TRBJ2-5; D is perhaps TRBD1 (6 bases). This CDR3 comprises 14 residues. The germline gives CDR1 MNHEY, CDR2 SVGAGI. V dropped 6 bases and J dropped 6 bases, with 17 bases sitting between them. The CDR3 here is CASSPLQGGQTQYF. The DNA for the CDR3 is TGTGCCAGCAGCCCACTACAGGGCGGTCAGACCCAGTACTTC.

The chain couples TRBV4-1 to TRBJ2-2; no definite D call. CDR3 length: 13 amino acids. V lost 3 bases to trimming and J lost 6 bases, with 8 bases between them. The germline V gene has CDR1 MGHRA and CDR2 YSYEKL. The CDR3, as DNA: TGCGCCAGCAGCCACGAGCATGCCGGGGAGCTGTTTTTT. Amino acids: CASSHEHAGELFF.

The chain combines TRBV7-2 with TRBJ2-7; D not certain. V lost 3 bases and J 3 bases, leaving 6 bases between the germline ends. CDR1 SGHTA and CDR2 FQGNSA come from the germline V gene. This CDR3 comprises 12 residues. CDR3 nucleotides: TGTGCCAGCAGCTTTTCCGTCTACGAGCAGTACTTC. It translates to CASSFSVYEQYF.

This chain joins TRBV5-1 and TRBJ2-2; 7 nucleotides agree with TRBD1. V dropped 3 bases and J dropped 7; count of bases not matched to a gene: 18. Germline V gene sequence: CDR1 SGHRS, CDR2 YFSETQ. The CDR3 loop spans 18 amino acids. The CDR3 region is CASSSGTASSLYVGELFF. The CDR3 nucleotides read TGCGCCAGCAGCTCAGGGACAGCCTCGTCCCTTTATGTCGGGGAGCTGTTTTTT.

The rearrangement uses TRBV21-1 and TRBJ2-7; the table's TRBD2 call for D was not verified on the DNA. TRBV21-1 is described as a pseudogene. The CDR3 has 19 residues. The CDR3 loop is CASSKFPLAGETGAGEQHF. The DNA of the CDR3 is TGTGCCAGCAGCAAATTTCCACTAGCGGGAGAAACAGGGGCGGGCGAGCAGCACTTC.

The CDR3 coding sequence is TGTGCCAGCAGCCTGAGACTAGCGGGAGGTAGCTCATACTACAATGAGCAGTTCTTC. It is translated as CASSLRLAGGSSYYNEQFF. The V call is TRBV13, the J call TRBJ2-1; TRBD2 aligns across 13 bases. V shed 5 bases, J shed 3 bases, and the junction held 13 bases outside the gene matches. The CDR3 is 19 residues long. The germline V gene encodes CDR1 PRHDT and CDR2 FYEKMQ (reference sequence). The full variable domain, rest sourced from reference TRBV13 and TRBJ2-1, is AAGVIQSPRHLIKEKRETATLKCYPIPRHDTVYWYQQGPGQDPQFLISFYEKMQSDKGSIPDRFSAQQFSDYHSELNMSSLELGDSALYFCASSLRLAGGSSYYNEQFFGPGTRLTVL.

This chain connects TRBV2 to TRBJ2-1, with TRBD2 identical over 7 bases. The CDR3 has 14 residues. Germline values: CDR1 SNHLY, CDR2 FYNNEI. J lost 7 bases, V lost 7 bases, and 10 bases had no gene match. CDR3 sequence reads: CASTVREGLNEQFF. As DNA, the CDR3 is TGTGCCAGCACTGTCAGGGAGGGCCTTAATGAGCAGTTCTTC.

This CDR3 reads CASSGSGVSADTQYF. DNA for the CDR3: TGTGCCAGTAGTGGTAGCGGGGTATCGGCAGATACGCAGTATTTT. The V and J genes are TRBV19 and TRBJ2-3; 8 nucleotides line up with TRBD2. CDR1 is LNHDA, CDR2 SQIVND, per germline (reference sequence). The CDR3 covers 15 residues. Trimming removed 5 bases from V and 4 bases from J; junction bases left unmatched: 8.

CDR3 region: CASRPGRSLNFNTEAFF. In nucleotides, the CDR3 is TGTGCCAGCAGACCTGGCAGGTCATTGAATTTTAACACTGAAGCTTTCTTT. The chain combines TRBV2 with TRBJ1-1; no clear D. Germline values: CDR1 SNHLY, CDR2 FYNNEI. This CDR3 comprises 17 residues. V shed 6 bases and J shed 2 bases, with 22 bases lying between them.

This chain connects TRBV6-5 to TRBJ1-3; D not resolved. Germline CDR1 and CDR2: MNHEY and SVGAGI. The CDR3 loop spans 14 amino acids. V was shortened by 10 bases and J by 0 bases, with 13 bases between the two germline ends. CDR3 sequence: CATMAVNSGNTIYF. As DNA, the CDR3 is TGTGCCACCATGGCGGTAAACTCTGGAAACACCATATATTTT.

V is TRBV10-3 and J is TRBJ2-7; 14 bases fit TRBD2. The junction had 9 bases not matched to a gene; V was cut back by 6 bases and J by 2 bases. The CDR3 has 17 amino acids. The germline V gene has CDR1 ENHRY and CDR2 SYGVKD. The CDR3 DNA is TGTGCCATCAGCTTTCCGGGACTAGCGGGAGACCCCTACGAGCAGTACTTC. This sequence encodes CAISFPGLAGDPYEQYF.

This chain uses TRBV24-1 with TRBJ2-7; TRBD1 matches 12 bases. The CDR3 has 18 amino acids. CDR1 KGHDR and CDR2 SFDVKD come from the germline V gene. V shed 4 bases and J 2 bases; nucleotides not matched to a gene: 11. This chain's CDR3 is CATSDYAPGTGGPYEQYF. The CDR3 bases are TGTGCCACCAGTGACTACGCCCCCGGGACAGGGGGCCCCTACGAGCAGTACTTC.

The rearrangement joins TRBV21-1 to TRBJ2-1; the table's D gene call, TRBD1, was not cross checked with the DNA. TRBV21-1 is designated a pseudogene. This CDR3 contains 10 residues. The CDR3 DNA sequence: TGTGCCAGCAGACAGGACGAGCAGTTCTTC. Translated, it gives CASRQDEQFF.

The J gene is TRBJ2-3, the V gene TRBV29-1; 8 nucleotides align to TRBD2. CDR3 size: 15 residues. V was pared by 7 bases and J by 2 bases, with 11 bases of the junction left unmatched. Germline V gene sequence: CDR1 SQVTM, CDR2 ANQGSEA. The CDR3 DNA sequence: TGCAGCGCCCGACCCACTAGCGGAAACACAGATACGCAGTATTTT. It specifies CSARPTSGNTDTQYF.

V and J are TRBV3-1 (or the pseudogene TRBV3-2) and TRBJ1-1; D unresolved. V shed 3 bases and J shed 0 bases, with 5 bases lying between them. Germline values: CDR1 LGHDT, CDR2 YNNKEL (reference sequence). The length of the CDR3 is 13 residues. The CDR3 nucleotides read TGTGCCAGCAGCCAGAGATTGAACACTGAAGCTTTCTTT. Encoded protein: CASSQRLNTEAFF.